One T cell receptor beta chain is described in this entry. This sample was included in a study of blood T cell repertoires in COVID-19. Measured with immunoSEQ multiplex PCR; TCRdb has only the in-frame clones, and not every one. The sample records approximately 70,000 clones, more than 60% being singletons. The CDR3 loop spans 14 amino acids. Germline loops: CDR1 SNHLY, CDR2 FYNNEI. V dropped 8 bases and J dropped 5 bases, with 16 bases sitting between them. The gene calls are TRBV2 and TRBJ1-5; D perhaps matches TRBD1 (6 bases). The TCR originated in a woman aged 45-65 years with acute or convalescent COVID-19. The sample was peripheral blood. CDR3 DNA: TGTGCCAGCGGCCTACAGGGTTGGGATCAGCCCCAGCATTTT. This encodes CASGLQGWDQPQHF.